Sequencing of this T cell receptor (beta chain) was carried out in a study of blood T cell repertoires in COVID-19. About the study: The United States, Italy and Spain supplied acute and convalescent COVID-19 samples.

Clones were read by immunoSEQ multiplex PCR, and TCRdb kept only the in-frame ones, dropping some. In the table there are some 220,000 clones, 83% of which are singletons. This clone was seen only once. CDR1 MNHEY and CDR2 SMNVEV come from the germline V gene (reference sequence). CDR3 length: 17 residues. The V and J ends lost 2 bases and 1 base, in that order; junction bases with no gene match: 11. The chain has TRBV27 and TRBJ2-7; 7 nucleotides agree with TRBD1. The source of this sequence is a human donor in a cohort sampled during active COVID-19. Sequencing used peripheral blood. The CDR3 DNA is TGTGCCAGCAGTTTACGGCTGACGACAGGGCCTTCCTACGAGCAGTACTTC. The encoded protein is CASSLRLTTGPSYEQYF.